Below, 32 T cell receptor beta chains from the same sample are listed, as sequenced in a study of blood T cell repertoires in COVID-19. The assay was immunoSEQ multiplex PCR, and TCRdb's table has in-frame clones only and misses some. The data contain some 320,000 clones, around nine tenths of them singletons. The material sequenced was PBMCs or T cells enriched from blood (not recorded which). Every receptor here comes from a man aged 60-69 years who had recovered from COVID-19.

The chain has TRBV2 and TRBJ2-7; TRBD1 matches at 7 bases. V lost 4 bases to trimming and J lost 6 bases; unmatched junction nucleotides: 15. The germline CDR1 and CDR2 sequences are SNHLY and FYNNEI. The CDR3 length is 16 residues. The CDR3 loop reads CASSVLGGALGSEQYF. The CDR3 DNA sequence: TGTGCCAGCAGTGTTCTAGGGGGCGCTTTGGGGTCCGAGCAGTACTTC.

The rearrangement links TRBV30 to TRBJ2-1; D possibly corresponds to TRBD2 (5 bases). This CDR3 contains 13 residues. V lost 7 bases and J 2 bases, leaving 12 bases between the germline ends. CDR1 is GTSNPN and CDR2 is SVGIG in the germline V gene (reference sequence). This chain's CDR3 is CAFGGLPYNEQFF. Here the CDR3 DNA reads TGTGCCTTTGGCGGGTTACCCTACAATGAGCAGTTCTTC. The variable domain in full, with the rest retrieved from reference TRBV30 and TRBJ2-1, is SQTIHQWPATLVQPVGSPLSLECTVEGTSNPNLYWYRQAAGRGLQLLFYSVGIGQISSEVPQNLSASRPQDRQFILSSKKLLLSDSGFYLCAFGGLPYNEQFFGPGTRLTVL.

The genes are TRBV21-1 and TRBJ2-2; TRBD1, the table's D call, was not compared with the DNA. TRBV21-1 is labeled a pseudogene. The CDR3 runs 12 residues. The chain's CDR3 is CASPTGSGVAPF. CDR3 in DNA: TGTGCCAGTCCAACTGGATCAGGGGTTGCTCCCTTT.

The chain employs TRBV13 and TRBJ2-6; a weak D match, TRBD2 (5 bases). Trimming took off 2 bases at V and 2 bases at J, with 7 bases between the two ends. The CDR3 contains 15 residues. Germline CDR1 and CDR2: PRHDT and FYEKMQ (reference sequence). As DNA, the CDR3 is TGTGCCAGCAGCTTACCCGGGACTGGGGCCAACGTCCTGACTTTC. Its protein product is CASSLPGTGANVLTF.

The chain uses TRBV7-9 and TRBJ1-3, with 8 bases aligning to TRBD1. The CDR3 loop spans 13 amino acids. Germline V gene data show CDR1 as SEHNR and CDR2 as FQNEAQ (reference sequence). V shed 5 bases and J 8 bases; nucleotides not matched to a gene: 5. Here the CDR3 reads CASSLQGGDTIYF. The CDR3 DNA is TGTGCCAGCAGCCTACAGGGGGGAGACACCATATATTTT.

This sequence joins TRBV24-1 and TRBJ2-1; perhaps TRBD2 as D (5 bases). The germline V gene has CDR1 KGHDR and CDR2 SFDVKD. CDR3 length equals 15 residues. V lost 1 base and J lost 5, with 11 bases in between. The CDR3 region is CATSDLSEADNEQFF. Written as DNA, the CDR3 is TGTGCCACCAGTGATTTATCGGAAGCGGACAATGAGCAGTTCTTC.

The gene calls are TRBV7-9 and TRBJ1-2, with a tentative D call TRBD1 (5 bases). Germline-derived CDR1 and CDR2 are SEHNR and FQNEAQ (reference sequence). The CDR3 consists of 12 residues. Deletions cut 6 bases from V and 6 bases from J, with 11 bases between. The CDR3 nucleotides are TGTGCCAGCAGTCCAGGGTCCGATGGCTACACCTTC. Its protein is CASSPGSDGYTF.

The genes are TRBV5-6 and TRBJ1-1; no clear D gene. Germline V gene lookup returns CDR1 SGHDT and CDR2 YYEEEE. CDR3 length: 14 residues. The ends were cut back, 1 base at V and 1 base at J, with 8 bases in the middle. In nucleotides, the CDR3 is TGTGCCAGCAGCTTGAACAGACAGAACACTGAAGCTTTCTTT. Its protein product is CASSLNRQNTEAFF.

CDR3 coding DNA: TGTGCCAGCAGCTTGCCGGGACAGGGTCTCTACGAGCAGTACTTC. This encodes CASSLPGQGLYEQYF. This chain uses TRBV5-4 with TRBJ2-7; 9 bases are a match to TRBD1. V trimming: 1 base; J trimming: 3 bases; junction bases outside the gene matches: 5. The CDR3 totals 15 residues. Germline V CDR1 and CDR2: SGHNT, YYREEE (reference sequence).

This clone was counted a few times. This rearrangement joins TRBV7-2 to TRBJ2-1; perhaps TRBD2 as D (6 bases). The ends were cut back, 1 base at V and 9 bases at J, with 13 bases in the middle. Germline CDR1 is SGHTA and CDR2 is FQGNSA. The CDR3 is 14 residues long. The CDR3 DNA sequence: TGTGCCAGCAGCTTAGTCCCTAGCGTGAGTGAGCAGTTCTTC. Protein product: CASSLVPSVSEQFF.

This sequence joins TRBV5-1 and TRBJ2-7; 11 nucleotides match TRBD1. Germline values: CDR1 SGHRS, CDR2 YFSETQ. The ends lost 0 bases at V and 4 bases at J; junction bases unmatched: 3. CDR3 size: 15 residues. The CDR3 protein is CASSLGTGGAYEQYF. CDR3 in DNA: TGCGCCAGCAGCTTGGGGACAGGGGGCGCGTACGAGCAGTACTTC.

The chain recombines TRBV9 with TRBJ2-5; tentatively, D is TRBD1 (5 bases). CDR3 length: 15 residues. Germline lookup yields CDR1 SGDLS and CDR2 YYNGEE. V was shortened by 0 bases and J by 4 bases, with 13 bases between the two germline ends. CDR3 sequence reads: CASSVVAGFGETQYF. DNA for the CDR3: TGTGCCAGCAGCGTAGTGGCAGGGTTCGGAGAGACCCAGTACTTC.

The CDR3 here is CASNQVGQGGFGNTIYF. CDR3 DNA sequence: TGTGCCAGCAATCAAGTAGGACAGGGAGGATTCGGAAACACCATATATTTT. The chain couples TRBV6-7 to TRBJ1-3, with 8 bases matching TRBD1. TRBV6-7 is treated as an ORF (open reading frame) with a function not yet certain. The CDR3 is 17 residues long. The trim removed 7 bases at V and 4 bases at J, leaving 15 bases unmatched.

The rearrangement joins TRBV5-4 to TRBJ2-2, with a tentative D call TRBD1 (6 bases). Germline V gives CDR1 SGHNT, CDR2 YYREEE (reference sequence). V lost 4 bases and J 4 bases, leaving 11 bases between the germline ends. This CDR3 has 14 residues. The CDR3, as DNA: TGTGCCAGCAGCCCCAGGGGCGGCACCGGGGAGCTGTTTTTT. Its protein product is CASSPRGGTGELFF.

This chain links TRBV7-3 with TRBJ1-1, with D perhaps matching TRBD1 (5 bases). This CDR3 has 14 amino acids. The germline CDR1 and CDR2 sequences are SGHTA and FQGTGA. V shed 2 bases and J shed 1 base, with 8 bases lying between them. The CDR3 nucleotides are TGTGCCAGCAGCTTAGCCAGGGCGAACACTGAAGCTTTCTTT. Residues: CASSLARANTEAFF.

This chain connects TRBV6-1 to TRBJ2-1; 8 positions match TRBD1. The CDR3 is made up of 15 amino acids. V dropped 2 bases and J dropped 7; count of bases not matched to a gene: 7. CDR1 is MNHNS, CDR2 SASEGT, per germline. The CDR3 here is CASSERRGLSNEQFF. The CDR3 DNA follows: TGTGCCAGCAGTGAACGCAGGGGGCTGTCGAATGAGCAGTTCTTC.

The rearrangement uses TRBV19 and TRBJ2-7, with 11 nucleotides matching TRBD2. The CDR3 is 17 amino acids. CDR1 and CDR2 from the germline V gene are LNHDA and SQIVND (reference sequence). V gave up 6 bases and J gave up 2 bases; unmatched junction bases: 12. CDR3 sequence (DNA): TGTGCCAGTAGCAAAGGACTAGCGGGCCTCCCTGCCTACGAGCAGTACTTC. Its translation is CASSKGLAGLPAYEQYF.

The chain's CDR3 is CASSFRQGGTEAFF. The CDR3 nucleotides read TGTGCCAGCAGTTTTAGACAGGGGGGCACTGAAGCTTTCTTT. The rearrangement joins TRBV9 to TRBJ1-1; TRBD1 matches at 9 bases. Trimming cost V 5 bases and J 4 bases; bases outside gene matches: 6. Germline loops: CDR1 SGDLS, CDR2 YYNGEE. The CDR3 is 14 amino acids.

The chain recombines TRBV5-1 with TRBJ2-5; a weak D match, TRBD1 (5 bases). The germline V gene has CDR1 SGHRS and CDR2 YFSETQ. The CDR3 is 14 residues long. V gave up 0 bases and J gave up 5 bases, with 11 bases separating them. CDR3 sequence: CASSLGIGDETQYF. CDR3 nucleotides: TGCGCCAGCAGCTTGGGGATAGGGGATGAGACCCAGTACTTC.

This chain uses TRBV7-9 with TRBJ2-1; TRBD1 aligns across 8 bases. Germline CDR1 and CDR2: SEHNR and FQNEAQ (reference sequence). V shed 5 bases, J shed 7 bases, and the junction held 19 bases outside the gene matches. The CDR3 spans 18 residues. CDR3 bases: TGTGCCAGCAGCCATAAAAACTTCGACAGGGGCCATCTAAATGAGCAGTTCTTC. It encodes CASSHKNFDRGHLNEQFF.

The CDR3 DNA reads TGTGCCAGCAGCTCGCAGAGCGGGGGCACTGAAGCTTTCTTT. Protein sequence: CASSSQSGGTEAFF. The chain joins TRBV7-9 to TRBJ1-1; D is perhaps TRBD1 (5 bases). The CDR3 is 14 amino acids. From germline, CDR1 is SEHNR and CDR2 FQNEAQ (reference sequence). With 4 bases removed from V and 4 bases from J, the gap between germline ends came to 13 bases.

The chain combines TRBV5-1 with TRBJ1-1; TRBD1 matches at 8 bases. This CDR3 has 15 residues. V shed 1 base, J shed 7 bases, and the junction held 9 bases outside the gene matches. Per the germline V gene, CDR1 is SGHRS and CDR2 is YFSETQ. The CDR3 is CASSLMRGQAVEAFF. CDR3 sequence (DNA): TGCGCCAGCAGCTTGATGAGGGGACAGGCTGTTGAAGCTTTCTTT.

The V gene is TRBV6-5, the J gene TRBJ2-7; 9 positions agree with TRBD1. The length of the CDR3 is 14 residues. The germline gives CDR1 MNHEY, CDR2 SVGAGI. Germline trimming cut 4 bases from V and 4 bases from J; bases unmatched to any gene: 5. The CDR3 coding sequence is TGTGCCAGCAGTTCTGGGACAGGGAGATACGAGCAGTACTTC. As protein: CASSSGTGRYEQYF.

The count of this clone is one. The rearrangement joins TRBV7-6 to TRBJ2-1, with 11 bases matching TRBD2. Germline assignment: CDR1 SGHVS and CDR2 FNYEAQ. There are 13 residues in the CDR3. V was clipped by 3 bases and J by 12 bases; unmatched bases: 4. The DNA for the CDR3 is TGTGCCAGCAGCTTGGGACTAGCGGCCGGGCAGTTCTTC. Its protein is CASSLGLAAGQFF.

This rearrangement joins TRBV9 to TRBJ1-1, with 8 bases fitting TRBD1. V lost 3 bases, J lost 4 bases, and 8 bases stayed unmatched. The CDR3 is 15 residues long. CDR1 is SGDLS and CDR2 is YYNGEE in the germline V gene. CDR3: CASSAVDRVGTEAFF. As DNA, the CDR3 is TGTGCCAGCAGCGCCGTGGACAGGGTGGGCACTGAAGCTTTCTTT.

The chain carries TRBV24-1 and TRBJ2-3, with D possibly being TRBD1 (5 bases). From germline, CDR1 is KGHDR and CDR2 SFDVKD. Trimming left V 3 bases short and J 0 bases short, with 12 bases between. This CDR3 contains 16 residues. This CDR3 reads CATSDPPTESTDTQYF. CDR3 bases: TGTGCCACCAGTGATCCCCCGACAGAAAGCACAGATACGCAGTATTTT.

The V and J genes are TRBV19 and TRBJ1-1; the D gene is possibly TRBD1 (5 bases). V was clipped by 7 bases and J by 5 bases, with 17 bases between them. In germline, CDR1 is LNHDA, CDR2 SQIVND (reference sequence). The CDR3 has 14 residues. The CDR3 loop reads CASTGGPRRTEAFF. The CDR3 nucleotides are TGTGCCAGTACGGGGGGACCTCGAAGAACTGAAGCTTTCTTT.

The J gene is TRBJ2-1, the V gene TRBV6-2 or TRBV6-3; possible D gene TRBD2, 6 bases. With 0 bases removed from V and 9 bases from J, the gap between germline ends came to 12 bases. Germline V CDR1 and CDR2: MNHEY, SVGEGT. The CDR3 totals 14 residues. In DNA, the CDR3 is TGTGCCAGCAGTTACTCGGGGGGTACGGGTGAGCAGTTCTTC. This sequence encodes CASSYSGGTGEQFF.

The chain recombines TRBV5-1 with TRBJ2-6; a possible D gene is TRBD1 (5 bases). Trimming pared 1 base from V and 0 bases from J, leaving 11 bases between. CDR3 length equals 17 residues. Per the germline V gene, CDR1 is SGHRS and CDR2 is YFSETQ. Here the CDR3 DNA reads TGCGCCAGCAGCTTGTTACAGGCCAACTCTGGGGCCAACGTCCTGACTTTC. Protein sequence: CASSLLQANSGANVLTF.

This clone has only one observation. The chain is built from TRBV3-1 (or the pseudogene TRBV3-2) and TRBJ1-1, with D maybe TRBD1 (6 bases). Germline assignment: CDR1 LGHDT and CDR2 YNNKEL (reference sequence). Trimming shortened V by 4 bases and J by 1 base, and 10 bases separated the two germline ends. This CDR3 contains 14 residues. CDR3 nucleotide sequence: TGTGCCAGCAGCCCGAGACAGGAGAACACTGAAGCTTTCTTT. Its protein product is CASSPRQENTEAFF.

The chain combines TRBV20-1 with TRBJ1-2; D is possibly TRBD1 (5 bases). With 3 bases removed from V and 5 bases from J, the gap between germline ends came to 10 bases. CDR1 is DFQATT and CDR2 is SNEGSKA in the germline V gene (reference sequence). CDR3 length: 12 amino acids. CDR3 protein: CSASYRSYGYTF. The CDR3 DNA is TGCAGTGCTAGTTACAGGTCTTATGGCTACACCTTC.

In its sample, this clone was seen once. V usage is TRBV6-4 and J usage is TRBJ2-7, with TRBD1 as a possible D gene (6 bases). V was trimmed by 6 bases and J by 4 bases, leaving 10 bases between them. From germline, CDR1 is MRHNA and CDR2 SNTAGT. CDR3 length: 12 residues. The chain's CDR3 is CASSSRGYEQYF. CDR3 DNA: TGTGCCAGCAGCTCCAGGGGTTACGAGCAGTACTTC.